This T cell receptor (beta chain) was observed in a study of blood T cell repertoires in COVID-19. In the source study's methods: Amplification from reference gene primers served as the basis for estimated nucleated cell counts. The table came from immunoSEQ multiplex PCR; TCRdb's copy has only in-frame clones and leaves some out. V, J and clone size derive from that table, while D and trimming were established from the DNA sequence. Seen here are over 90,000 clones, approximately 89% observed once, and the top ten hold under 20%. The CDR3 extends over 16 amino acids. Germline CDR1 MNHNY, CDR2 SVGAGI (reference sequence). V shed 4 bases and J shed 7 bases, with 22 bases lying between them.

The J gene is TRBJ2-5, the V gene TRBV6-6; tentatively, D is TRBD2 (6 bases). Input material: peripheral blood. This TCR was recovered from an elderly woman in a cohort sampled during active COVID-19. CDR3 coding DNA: TGTGCCAGCAGTTCCCCCGGGGGACGGCTAATCGTGACCCAGTACTTC. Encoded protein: CASSSPGGRLIVTQYF.